This TCR beta chain appears in the sequencing data of a study of CD8 T cells in ankylosing spondylitis. General study points: Prior literature has documented some motif variants in synovial fluid and blood from reactive arthritis. Reportedly, disease-linked clones are significantly enriched in ankylosing spondylitis patients' matched synovial fluid. With a CD8+ phenotype, disease-linked clones were relatively rare in peripheral blood. A TCR beta motif of fewer than ten highly homologous variants seemed to mark ankylosing spondylitis blood.

This CDR3 is 13 amino acids long. Germline CDR1 reads SGHRS; CDR2 reads YFSETQ. Trimming left V 4 bases short and J 3 bases short, with 7 bases between. On this clonotype itself: Its antigen remains unknown.

MiXCR was run by TCRdb on the 5' RACE reads, yielding one entry per CDR3 protein. Seen here are 150,000 to 200,000 distinct CDR3 sequences, about a third observed once, and the top ten hold approximately 5.9%. Sequenced material: synovial fluid, either unsorted or a sorted T cell fraction (not recorded which). The V call is TRBV5-1, the J call TRBJ2-2, with D perhaps TRBD1 or TRBD2 (5 bases each). The sequence was obtained from a male donor with ankylosing spondylitis. The CDR3 nucleotides are TGCGCCAGCAGCGAGGGGTACACCGGGGAGCTGTTTTTT. Residues: CASSEGYTGELFF. Using reference TRBV5-1 and TRBJ2-2 for the parts outside the CDR3, the full variable domain is KAGVTQTPRYLIKTRGQQVTLSCSPISGHRSVSWYQQTPGQGLQFLFEYFSETQRNKGNFPGRFSGRQFSNSRSEMNVSTLELGDSALYLCASSEGYTGELFFGEGSRLTVL.